This entry is about one TCR beta chain. The specificity of this receptor is unknown. No qualities accompany the bases; no much larger clone lies one base away. The source of the sample is a study of radiation and T cells in renal cell carcinoma (dated by TCRdb to 2020 to 2022). General notes on the study: The samples were obtained from a clinical trial, where primary renal cell carcinomas were treated with 15 Gy stereotactic body radiation therapy and then removed by nephrectomy 4 weeks afterward. In total, some 52 samples underwent TCR beta sequencing: 25 or so tumors plus 27 peripheral blood samples. Across all 53 samples, over 4,000,000 unique CDR3 nucleotide sequences encoding about 2.7 million unique CDR3 amino acid sequences were identified.

Sample time point, as interpreted from the label and publication: baseline pretreatment blood. In the paper's terms, the treatment or condition label means: 15 Gy SBRT to primary tumor, nephrectomy 4 weeks later. To follow tumor-enriched clonotypes, peripheral blood was collected serially from radiation-treated patients at baseline and again at 2 weeks and 4 weeks after SBRT. Every patient's renal cell carcinoma showed clear cell pathology. Genomic DNA for TCR sequencing was prepared using the QIAamp DNA Blood Mini Kit (Qiagen). The analyses included only samples that passed all quality control checks. Points the paper makes about the study in general: An increase in top tumor clonotypes in blood was observed from baseline to 2 weeks post-radiation, followed by contraction by 4 weeks, which was taken to suggest transient expansion of tumor-resident clones. Changes in the blood repertoire were not tracked past 4 weeks after treatment. With a single-armed trial design, the study had no way to address how radiation dose or scheduling affects the TCR repertoire. Because no pretreatment tumor biopsies were available, whether clonotypes were present in the tumor at baseline could not be determined.

TCR beta libraries were generated from genomic DNA with the immunoSEQ kit, following the manufacturer's recommendations. To prepare the libraries, a first multiplex PCR with proprietary primers was run, followed by a second PCR that added unique barcodes, and a bead cleanup was done after each round. A positive control reaction and a negative control reaction, both provided in the kit, were run with every batch of samples. The final libraries were assessed on an Agilent 4200 TapeStation D1000 ScreenTape, pooled by volume, and quantified by qPCR. Sequencing was performed on an Illumina NextSeq500 using a MidOutput 150-cycle cartridge, with 156 Read1 cycles, 15 Index1 cycles, and the kit custom primers. The pooled library was loaded at about 0.98 pM, with an approximately 20% PhiX control spiked in. The study's processing was this. Vendor-processed data were analyzed in R, with a clonotype defined as all T cells sharing the same CDR3 nucleotide sequence. For clone abundance analyses, frequencies were normalized to the 10,000 most abundant clones per sample. Public T cell clones, averaging fewer than five per sample, were removed before analysis. Tumor-enriched clonotypes and baseline blood-enriched clonotypes were defined as those with an abundance difference of at least 32-fold between compartments. A beta-binomial differential abundance model was used to identify clonotypes that expanded or contracted between blood time points. Similarity between tumor and blood repertoires was quantified using the Baroni-Urbani and Buser coefficient, and groups were compared with two-tailed Wilcoxon tests in R. In its TCRdb copy, this immuneACCESS table keeps in-frame sequences only and misses some clones. Where compared with another copy, unresolved V genes explain less than half of these, and the others have no known cause. V and J calls and clone size are as listed in that table; D and trimming were resolved from the DNA. The sample table shows some 150,000 clones, and 70% to 90% are seen once. Under 30% of the sample is taken by the ten largest.

Sequenced here: blood, sampled from a patient whose treatment included radiotherapy and nephrectomy. This TCR was sampled from a woman aged 45 to 65 with renal cell carcinoma.

The CDR3 protein is CAIQGRQGGDEQYF. The DNA is as follows: TGTGCCATCCAGGGGAGACAGGGGGGAGACGAGCAGTACTTC. The chain was built from TRBV10-3 and TRBJ2-7; TRBD1 aligns with 9 central bases. The CDR3 contains 14 residues, cysteine and phenylalanine counted. Just CDR3 DNA is preserved here, 42 bases in frame from base 1. The CDR1 and CDR2 encoded by the germline V gene are ENHRY and SYGVKD. V is trimmed back by 8 bases and J by 5 bases, and the junction contains 10 bases that no gene match accounts for.